This is a list of T cell receptor beta chains from one sample in a study of T cells in Graves' hyperthyroidism and ophthalmopathy. MiXCR, run by TCRdb on the multiplex PCR reads, gives a single entry per CDR3 protein. The profile covers a few hundred thousand distinct CDR3 sequences, with 20% to 25% appearing a single time and 45% to 50% taken by the ten largest. Input material: blood. These TCRs come from a woman in her 70s with Graves' ophthalmopathy. The CDR3 runs from the conserved cysteine through the conserved F or W. Fields, in order: J gene, D gene, V gene, clone size, CDR3 protein, CDR3 DNA. The D gene is left open where the match is weak. Clone size is shown for a subset of rows, as once, few, many or a class of expanded clone.

J: TRBJ2-1
D: NA
V: TRBV5-1
size: NA
CDR3: CASSWDGNEQFF
DNA: TGCGCCAGCAGCTGGGACGGCAATGAGCAGTTCTTC

J: TRBJ2-7
D: TRBD2
V: TRBV20-1
size: few
CDR3: CSATPGTSGTRPYEQYF
DNA: TGCAGTGCTACACCCGGGACTAGCGGGACCAGGCCCTACGAGCAGTACTTC

J: TRBJ1-6
D: NA
V: TRBV5-1
size: once
CDR3: CASSLVADNNSPLHF
DNA: TGCGCCAGCAGCTTGGTGGCAGATAATAATTCACCCCTCCACTTT

J: TRBJ1-1
D: NA
V: TRBV7-2
size: NA
CDR3: CASSLTGTKVTEAFF
DNA: TGTGCCAGCAGCTTAACTGGGACAAAGGTCACTGAAGCTTTCTTT

J: TRBJ2-2
D: TRBD1
V: TRBV28
size: NA
CDR3: CASSGPGQGTGELFF
DNA: TGTGCCAGCAGCGGACCGGGACAGGGTACCGGGGAGCTGTTTTTT

J: TRBJ2-2
D: TRBD2
V: TRBV5-1
size: NA
CDR3: CASSLSGLAGRRTGELFF
DNA: TGCGCCAGCAGCTTGTCAGGACTAGCGGGAAGGAGGACCGGGGAGCTGTTTTTT

J: TRBJ2-2
D: NA
V: TRBV7-2
size: few
CDR3: CASTRIGGPRAGELFF
DNA: TGTGCCAGCACCCGAATCGGAGGGCCGAGGGCCGGGGAGCTGTTTTTT

J: TRBJ2-1
D: NA
V: TRBV7-3
size: few
CDR3: CASSPGLGGVSVEQFF
DNA: TGTGCCAGCAGCCCCGGACTAGGGGGTGTCTCCGTTGAGCAGTTCTTC

J: TRBJ1-1
D: NA
V: TRBV6-2/TRBV6-3
size: many
CDR3: CASSLDPGPRTEAFF
DNA: TGTGCCAGCAGCCTTGACCCGGGGCCACGCACTGAAGCTTTCTTT

J: TRBJ2-7
D: NA
V: TRBV6-1
size: NA
CDR3: CASSNPPHYEQYF
DNA: TGTGCCAGCAGTAATCCCCCCCACTACGAGCAGTACTTC

J: TRBJ2-5
D: NA
V: TRBV11-2
size: NA
CDR3: CASRVGETQYF
DNA: TGTGCCAGCAGGGTGGGGGAGACCCAGTACTTC

J: TRBJ2-3
D: TRBD1
V: TRBV5-1
size: few
CDR3: CASSLITGGTDTQYF
DNA: TGCGCCAGCAGCTTGATCACAGGGGGCACAGATACGCAGTATTTT

J: TRBJ2-1
D: TRBD2
V: TRBV2
size: many
CDR3: CASSEGSGRVYEQFF
DNA: TGTGCCAGCAGTGAAGGTAGCGGGAGGGTCTATGAGCAGTTCTTC

J: TRBJ2-7
D: NA
V: TRBV30
size: NA
CDR3: CAWSVRIGLDEQYF
DNA: TGTGCCTGGAGTGTACGAATCGGGTTAGACGAGCAGTACTTC

J: TRBJ1-1
D: NA
V: TRBV11-3
size: NA
CDR3: CASSSGWGTEAFF
DNA: TGTGCCAGCAGCTCGGGATGGGGGACTGAAGCTTTCTTT

J: TRBJ2-5
D: TRBD2
V: TRBV18
size: few
CDR3: CASSPVAGEETQYF
DNA: TGTGCCAGCTCACCCGTAGCGGGAGAGGAGACCCAGTACTTC